This T cell receptor beta chain is drawn from a study of cytomegalovirus exposure and HLA in healthy donors. The study, taken as a whole, reports: Per a prior analysis, the majority of TCR beta V segments were productive roughly 90% or roughly 30% of the time.

The PCR had 60 Vbeta and 13 Jbeta primers. The data were produced by immunoSEQ multiplex PCR, yet TCRdb's version contains in-frame clones alone and is incomplete. Of about 190,000 clones listed, around 83% are singletons. Regarding this clone: The antigen remains undetermined.

V shed 4 bases and J shed 0 bases, with 13 bases lying between them. Germline CDR1 reads MNHNS; CDR2 reads SASEGT. CDR3 length: 16 amino acids. Sequences were obtained from PBMCs. The genes are TRBV6-1 and TRBJ2-1; D might be TRBD2 (6 bases). This sequence originates from a woman aged 18-29 years in good health and CMV-seronegative. The CDR3 protein is CASSAQRRASYNEQFF. The CDR3 DNA sequence: TGTGCCAGCAGTGCCCAGAGGAGGGCCTCCTACAATGAGCAGTTCTTC.